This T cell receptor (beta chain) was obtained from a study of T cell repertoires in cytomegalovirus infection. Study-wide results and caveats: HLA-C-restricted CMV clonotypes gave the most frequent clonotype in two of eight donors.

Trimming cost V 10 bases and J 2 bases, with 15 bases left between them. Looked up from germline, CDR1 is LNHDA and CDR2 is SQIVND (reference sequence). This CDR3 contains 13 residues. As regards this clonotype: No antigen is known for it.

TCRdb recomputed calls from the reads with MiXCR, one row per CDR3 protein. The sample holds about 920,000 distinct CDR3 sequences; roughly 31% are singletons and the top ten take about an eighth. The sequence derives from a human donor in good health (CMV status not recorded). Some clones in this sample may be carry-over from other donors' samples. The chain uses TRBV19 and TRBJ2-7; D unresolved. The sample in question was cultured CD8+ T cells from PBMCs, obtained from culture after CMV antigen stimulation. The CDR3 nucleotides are TGTGCCACCGCGTTGGGCACAACCTACGAGCAGTACTTC. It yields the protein CATALGTTYEQYF.